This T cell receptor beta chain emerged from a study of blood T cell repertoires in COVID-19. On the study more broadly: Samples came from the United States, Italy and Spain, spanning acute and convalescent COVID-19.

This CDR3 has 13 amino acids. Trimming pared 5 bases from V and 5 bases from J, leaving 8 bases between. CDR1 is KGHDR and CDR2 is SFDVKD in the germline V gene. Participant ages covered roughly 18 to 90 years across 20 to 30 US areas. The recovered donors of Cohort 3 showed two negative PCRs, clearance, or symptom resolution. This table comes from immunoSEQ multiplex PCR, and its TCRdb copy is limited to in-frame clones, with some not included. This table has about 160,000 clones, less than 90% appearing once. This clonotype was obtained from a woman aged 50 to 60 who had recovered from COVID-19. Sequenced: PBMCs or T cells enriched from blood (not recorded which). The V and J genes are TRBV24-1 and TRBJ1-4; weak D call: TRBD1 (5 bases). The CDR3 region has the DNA TGTGCCACCAGTGGGGGACTAAATGAAAAACTGTTTTTT. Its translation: CATSGGLNEKLFF.